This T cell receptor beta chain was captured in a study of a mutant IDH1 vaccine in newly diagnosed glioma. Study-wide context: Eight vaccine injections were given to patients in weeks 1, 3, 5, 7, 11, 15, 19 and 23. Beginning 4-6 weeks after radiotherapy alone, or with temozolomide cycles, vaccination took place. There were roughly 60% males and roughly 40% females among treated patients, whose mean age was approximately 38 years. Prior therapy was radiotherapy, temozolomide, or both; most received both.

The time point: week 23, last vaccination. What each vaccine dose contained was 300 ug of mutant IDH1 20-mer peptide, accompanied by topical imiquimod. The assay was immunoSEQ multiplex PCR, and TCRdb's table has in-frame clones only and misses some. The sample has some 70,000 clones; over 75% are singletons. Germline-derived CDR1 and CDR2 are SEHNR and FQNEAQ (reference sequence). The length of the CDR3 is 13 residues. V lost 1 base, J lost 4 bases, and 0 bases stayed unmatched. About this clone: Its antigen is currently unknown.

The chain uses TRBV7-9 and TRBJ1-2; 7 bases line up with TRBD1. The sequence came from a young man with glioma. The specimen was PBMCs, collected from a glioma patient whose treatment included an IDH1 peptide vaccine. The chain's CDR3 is CASSLGQGYGYTF. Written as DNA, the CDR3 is TGTGCCAGCAGCTTAGGACAGGGCTATGGCTACACCTTC.